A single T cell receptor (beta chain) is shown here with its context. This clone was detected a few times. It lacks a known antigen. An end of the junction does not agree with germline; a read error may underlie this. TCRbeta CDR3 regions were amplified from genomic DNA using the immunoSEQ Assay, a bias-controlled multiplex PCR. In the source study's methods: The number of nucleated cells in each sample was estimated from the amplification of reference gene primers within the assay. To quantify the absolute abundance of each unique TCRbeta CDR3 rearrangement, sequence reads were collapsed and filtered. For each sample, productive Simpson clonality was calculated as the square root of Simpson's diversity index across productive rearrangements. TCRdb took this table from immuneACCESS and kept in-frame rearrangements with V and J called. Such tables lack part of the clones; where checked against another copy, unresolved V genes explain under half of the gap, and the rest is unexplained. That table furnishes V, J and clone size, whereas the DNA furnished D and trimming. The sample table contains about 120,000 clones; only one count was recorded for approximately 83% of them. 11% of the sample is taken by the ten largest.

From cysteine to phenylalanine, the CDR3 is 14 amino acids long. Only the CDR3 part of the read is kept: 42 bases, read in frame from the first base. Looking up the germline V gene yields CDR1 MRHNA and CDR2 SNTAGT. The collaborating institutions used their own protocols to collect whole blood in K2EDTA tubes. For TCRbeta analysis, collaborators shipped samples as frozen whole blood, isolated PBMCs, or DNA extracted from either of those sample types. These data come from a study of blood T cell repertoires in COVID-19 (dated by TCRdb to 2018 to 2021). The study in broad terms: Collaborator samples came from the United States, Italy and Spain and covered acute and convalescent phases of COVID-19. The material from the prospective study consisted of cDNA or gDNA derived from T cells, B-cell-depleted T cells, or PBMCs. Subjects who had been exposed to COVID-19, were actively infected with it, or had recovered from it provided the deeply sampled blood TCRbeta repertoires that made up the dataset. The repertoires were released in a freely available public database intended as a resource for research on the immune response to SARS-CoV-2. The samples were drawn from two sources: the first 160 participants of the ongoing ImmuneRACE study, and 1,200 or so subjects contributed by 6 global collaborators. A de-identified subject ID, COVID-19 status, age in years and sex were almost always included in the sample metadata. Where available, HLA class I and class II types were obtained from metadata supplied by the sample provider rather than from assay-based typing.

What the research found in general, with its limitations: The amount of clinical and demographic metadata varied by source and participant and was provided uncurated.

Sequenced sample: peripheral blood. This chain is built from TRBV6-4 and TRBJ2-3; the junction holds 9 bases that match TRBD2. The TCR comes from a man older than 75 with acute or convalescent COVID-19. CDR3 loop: CASSERGGTDTQYF. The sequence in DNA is TGTGCCAGCAGTGAGCGGGGGGGCACGGATACGCAGTATTTT.